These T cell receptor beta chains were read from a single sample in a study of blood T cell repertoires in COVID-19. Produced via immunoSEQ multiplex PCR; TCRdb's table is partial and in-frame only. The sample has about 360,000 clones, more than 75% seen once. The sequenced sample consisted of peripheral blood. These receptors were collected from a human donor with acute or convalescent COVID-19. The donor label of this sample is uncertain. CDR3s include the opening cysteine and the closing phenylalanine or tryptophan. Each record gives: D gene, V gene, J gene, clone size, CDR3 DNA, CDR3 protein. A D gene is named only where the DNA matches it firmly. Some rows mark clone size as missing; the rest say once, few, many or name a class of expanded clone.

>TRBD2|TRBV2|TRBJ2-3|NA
TGTGCCAGCCGAAGTCAGCGGGGGAGTAGAGATACGCAGTATTTT
CASRSQRGSRDTQYF
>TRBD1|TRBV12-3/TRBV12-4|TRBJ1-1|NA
TGTGCCAGCTACAGGGGCGGTACTGAAGCTTTCTTT
CASYRGGTEAFF
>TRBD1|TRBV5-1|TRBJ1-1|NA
TGCGCCAGCACCCTTCAGGGGGCTAACACTGAAGCTTTCTTT
CASTLQGANTEAFF
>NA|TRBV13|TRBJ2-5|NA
TGTGCCAGCAGGAGACTAGTAGGGGAAGAGACCCAGTACTTC
CASRRLVGEETQYF
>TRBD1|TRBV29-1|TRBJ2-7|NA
TGCAGCGTTGTCGGACAGGGGGGCGAGCAGTACTTC
CSVVGQGGEQYF
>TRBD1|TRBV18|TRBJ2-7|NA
TGTGCCAGCTCACCGTCGGACAGGCGCTACGAGCAGTACTTC
CASSPSDRRYEQYF
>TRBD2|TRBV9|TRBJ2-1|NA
TGTGCCAGCAGCGTTTACAGCGGGGGGGCCGGAACCTACAATGAGCAGTTCTTC
CASSVYSGGAGTYNEQFF
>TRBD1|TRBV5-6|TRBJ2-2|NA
TGTGCCAGCAGCCAATGGACAGGGCTTACCGGGGAGCTGTTTTTT
CASSQWTGLTGELFF
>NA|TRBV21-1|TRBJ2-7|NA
TGTGCCAGCAGCCCCCAGCGGGAGGGCCCCGAGCAGTACTTC
CASSPQREGPEQYF
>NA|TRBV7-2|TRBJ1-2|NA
TGTGCCAGCAGCTTAGAGGCAGGGTTTGGCTACACCTTC
CASSLEAGFGYTF
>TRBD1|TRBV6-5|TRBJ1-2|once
TGTGCCAGCAGTAGACAGGGCAACTATGGCTACACCTTC
CASSRQGNYGYTF
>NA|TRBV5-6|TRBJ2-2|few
TGTGCCAGCAGCCCGGGACTTGCGAACACCGGGGAGCTGTTTTTT
CASSPGLANTGELFF
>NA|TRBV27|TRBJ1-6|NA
TGTGCCAGCAGCCGCAGGGGTGAAAGAAATTCACCCCTCCACTTT
CASSRRGERNSPLHF
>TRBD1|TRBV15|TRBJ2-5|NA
TGTGCCACCAGCAGAGATTTTGCAGGGGGCCAAGAGACCCAGTACTTC
CATSRDFAGGQETQYF
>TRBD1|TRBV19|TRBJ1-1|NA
TGTGCCAGTAGTATGTTTGCCGGACAGGGGGAAGCTTTCTTT
CASSMFAGQGEAFF
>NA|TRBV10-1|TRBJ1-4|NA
TGCGCCAGCAGTGAGTCGGTCCAGGTTTTAAACAAAGACCCCTGTTTTTTT
CASSESVQVLNKDPCFF
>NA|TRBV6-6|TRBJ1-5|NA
TGTGCCAGCAGTTTACATGTGGGGGCGAGCAATCAGCCCCAGCATTTT
CASSLHVGASNQPQHF
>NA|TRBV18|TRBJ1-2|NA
TGTGCCAGCTCACCCCCGTCTGTCTATGGCTACACCTTC
CASSPPSVYGYTF
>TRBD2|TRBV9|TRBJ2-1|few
TGTGCCAGCAGCGTCAGCGCGGGAGTATGGAATGAGCAGTTCTTC
CASSVSAGVWNEQFF
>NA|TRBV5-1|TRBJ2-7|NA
TGCGCCAGCAGCTCAGAAGGGGGAGAGCAGTACTTC
CASSSEGGEQYF
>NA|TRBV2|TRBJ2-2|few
TGTGCCAGCAGTGCGGGACACACGAACACCGGGGAGCTGTTTTTT
CASSAGHTNTGELFF
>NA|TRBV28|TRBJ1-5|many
TGTGCCAGCAGTTACAACAGGGTCTCCCAGCCCCAGCATTTT
CASSYNRVSQPQHF
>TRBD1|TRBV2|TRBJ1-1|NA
TGTGCCAGCAGTGACACGGACAGGGTGGACACTGAAGCTTTCTTT
CASSDTDRVDTEAFF
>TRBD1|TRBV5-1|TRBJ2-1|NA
TGCGCCAGCAGGCCTCCGGGACAGAGACTTTACAATGAGCAGTTCTTC
CASRPPGQRLYNEQFF
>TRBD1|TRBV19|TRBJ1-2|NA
TGTGCCAGTAGTTGGACAGGGGGCGCTTCATCCAACTATGGCTACACCTTC
CASSWTGGASSNYGYTF
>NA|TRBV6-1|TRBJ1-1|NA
TGTGCCAGCAGACAGGACCTGAACACTGAAGCTTTCTTT
CASRQDLNTEAFF
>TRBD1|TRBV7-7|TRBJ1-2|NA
TGTGCCAGCAGCAGAAGCCGGGACAGGGAACACTATGGCTACACCTTC
CASSRSRDREHYGYTF
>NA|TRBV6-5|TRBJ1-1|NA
TGTGCCAGCAGACCCAGGGGCCAGCAGAACACTGAAGCTTTCTTT
CASRPRGQQNTEAFF
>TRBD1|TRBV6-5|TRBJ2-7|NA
TGTGCCAGCAGCCCGACAGGGTACGAGCAGTACTTC
CASSPTGYEQYF
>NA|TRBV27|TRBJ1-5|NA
TGTGCCAGCAGTCCCTCCTACACGGGGCAGCCCCAGCATTTT
CASSPSYTGQPQHF
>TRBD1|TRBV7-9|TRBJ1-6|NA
TGTGCCAGCAGCTCAAACAGGGGTTCCTATAATTCACCCCTCCACTTT
CASSSNRGSYNSPLHF
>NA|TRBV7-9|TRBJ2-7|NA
TGTGCCAGCAGCTCCGGACTGGGCTACGAGCAGTACTTC
CASSSGLGYEQYF
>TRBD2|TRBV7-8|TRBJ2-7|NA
TGTGCCAGCTCAACGGGCGGGAGTGTACGCGAGCAGTACTTC
CASSTGGSVREQYF
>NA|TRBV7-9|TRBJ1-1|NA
TGTGCCAGCAGTTCCTCCGGGACTAGGTCGAACACTGAAGCTTTCTTT
CASSSSGTRSNTEAFF
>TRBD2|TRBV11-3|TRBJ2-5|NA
TGTGCCAGCAGCCCGACTAGCGCCGAGACCCAGTACTTC
CASSPTSAETQYF
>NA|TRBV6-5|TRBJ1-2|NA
TGTGCCAGCAGTAATCAGGGCTTGGGCTACACCTTC
CASSNQGLGYTF
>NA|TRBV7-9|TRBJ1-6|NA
TGTGCCAGCAGCCATCGACAGGTCCAAGGGAGCTCCTATAATTCACCCCTCCACTTT
CASSHRQVQGSSYNSPLHF
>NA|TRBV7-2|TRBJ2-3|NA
TGTGCCAGCAGCTTACAGTGGCTTGGGCAGTATTTT
CASSLQWLGQYF
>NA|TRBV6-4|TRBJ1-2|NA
TGTGCCACCCGAGACCCCGGGACTTATGGCTACACCTTC
CATRDPGTYGYTF
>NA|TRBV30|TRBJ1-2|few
TGTGCCTGGAGTGTATTTGGCAGGTCTCTCTTC
CAWSVFGRSLF
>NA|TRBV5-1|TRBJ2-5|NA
TGCGCCAGCAGTAACACAGGACGAATACAAGAGACCCAGTACTTC
CASSNTGRIQETQYF